Shown below are 21 T cell receptor beta chains from a single sample sequenced in a study of cytomegalovirus exposure and HLA in healthy donors. The study ran its PCR with 60 Vbeta and 13 Jbeta primers. Produced via immunoSEQ multiplex PCR; TCRdb's table is partial and in-frame only. The data contain about 150,000 clones, about 85% of them singletons. The sample was PBMCs. The origin of the receptors is a human donor in good health.

The chain uses TRBV5-6 and TRBJ1-4, with D perhaps matching TRBD1 (6 bases). The CDR3 sequence is 19 residues long. Germline V lookup: CDR1 SGHDT, CDR2 YYEEEE. Trimming took off 4 bases at V and 7 bases at J, with 29 bases between the two ends. CDR3 sequence reads: CASSPKAILGGHLGEKLFF. Written as DNA, the CDR3 is TGTGCCAGCAGCCCAAAGGCGATCCTGGGGGGGCACCTTGGTGAAAAACTGTTTTTT.

This sequence joins TRBV19 and TRBJ2-1, with D possibly matching TRBD2 (6 bases). The CDR3 length is 15 residues. The V end was cut by 8 bases, the J end by 6 bases, with 20 bases between. Per the germline V gene, CDR1 is LNHDA and CDR2 is SQIVND (reference sequence). CDR3 in amino acids: CASGRARRGSNEQFF. CDR3 in DNA: TGTGCCAGTGGCCGTGCACGGCGGGGTAGCAATGAGCAGTTCTTC.

The chain employs TRBV13 and TRBJ2-4; D is perhaps TRBD1 (5 bases). The CDR3 is 13 amino acids. Germline V lookup: CDR1 PRHDT, CDR2 FYEKMQ (reference sequence). The germline V and J ends were trimmed by 5 bases and 4 bases, with 9 bases remaining between them. CDR3 sequence (DNA): TGTGCCAGCAGCACAGCAGGGAAAAACATTCAGTACTTC. It codes for CASSTAGKNIQYF.

The rearrangement links TRBV6-5 to TRBJ2-1, with D possibly TRBD2 on 5 matching bases. Trimming pared 6 bases from V and 7 bases from J, leaving 19 bases between. The CDR3 runs 15 residues. Germline CDR1 and CDR2: MNHEY and SVGAGI. CDR3 in amino acids: CASRPTRDLLNEQFF. The CDR3 nucleotides are TGTGCCAGCAGACCAACCCGGGATCTCCTTAATGAGCAGTTCTTC.

V is TRBV5-1 and J is TRBJ2-3; 16 positions agree with TRBD2. With 3 bases clipped from V and 4 bases from J, the junction kept 8 bases outside the gene matches. Germline V gene sequence: CDR1 SGHRS, CDR2 YFSETQ. The CDR3 consists of 18 residues. The CDR3 DNA is TGCGCCAGCAGCTCGGGACTAGCGGGGGGGGGACTTGCAGATACGCAGTATTTT. Encoded protein: CASSSGLAGGGLADTQYF.

The genes are TRBV10-2 and TRBJ2-1; TRBD1 agrees at 9 bases. Germline V gene data show CDR1 as WSHSY and CDR2 as SAAADI. The CDR3 totals 16 residues. V was clipped by 6 bases and J by 7 bases; unmatched bases: 13. As DNA, the CDR3 is TGCGCCAGCAGCCTGACGGGACAGGGTCAGGTAAATGAGCAGTTCTTC. Its protein product is CASSLTGQGQVNEQFF.

This clone was detected only a few times. CDR3 nucleotide sequence: TGTGCCAGCAGCCAAGCTTCCTGGGGGGGTGAGCAGTTCTTC. Translation gives CASSQASWGGEQFF. This chain joins TRBV14 and TRBJ2-1, with TRBD2 identical over 7 bases. The CDR3 is made up of 14 amino acids. Germline assignment: CDR1 SGHDN and CDR2 FVKESK. The V and J ends lost 1 base and 9 bases, in that order; junction bases with no gene match: 6.

The rearrangement links TRBV27 to TRBJ2-3; D is possibly TRBD2 (5 bases). The CDR3 runs 15 residues. Per germline, CDR1 MNHEY and CDR2 SMNVEV (reference sequence). V shed 6 bases and J shed 1 base, with 14 bases lying between them. The DNA for the CDR3 is TGTGCCAGCAGCCCCCAAGCGAGGGGCACAGATACGCAGTATTTT. This translates into CASSPQARGTDTQYF.

J is TRBJ2-3 and V is TRBV28; maybe TRBD2 (6 bases). The ends were cut back, 5 bases at V and 4 bases at J, with 19 bases in the middle. Looked up from germline, CDR1 is MDHEN and CDR2 is SYDVKM. This CDR3 has 16 amino acids. This chain's CDR3 is CASSPRGPPGADTQYF. CDR3 nucleotides: TGTGCCAGCAGTCCCCGGGGACCCCCGGGGGCAGATACGCAGTATTTT.

The V call is TRBV7-9, the J call TRBJ1-4; 10 bases align to TRBD1. Trimming took 5 bases from V and 5 from J; bases not matched to a gene: 8. The CDR3 covers 16 residues. The germline CDR1 and CDR2 sequences are SEHNR and FQNEAQ (reference sequence). CDR3 sequence (DNA): TGTGCCAGCAGCAAGGGACCGGGACAGGGGAATGAAAAACTGTTTTTT. This encodes CASSKGPGQGNEKLFF.

This clone was counted a few times. CDR3 residues: CASSQGSTEAFF. CDR3 sequence (DNA): TGTGCCAGCAGCCAAGGGAGCACTGAAGCTTTCTTT. The chain employs TRBV6-5 and TRBJ1-1; no firm D call. Germline V CDR1 and CDR2: MNHEY, SVGAGI. The CDR3 length is 12 residues. Trimming cost V 6 bases and J 4 bases, with 9 bases left between them.

The CDR3 here is CASSTTGGVYEQYF. The CDR3, as DNA: TGTGCCAGCAGCACGACAGGGGGTGTCTACGAGCAGTACTTC. This rearrangement joins TRBV14 to TRBJ2-7, with 9 bases fitting TRBD1. The CDR3 sequence is 14 residues long. Trimming at V came to 5 bases and at J to 3 bases, leaving 5 bases not matched to a gene. Germline loops: CDR1 SGHDN, CDR2 FVKESK.

The V gene is TRBV6-4, the J gene TRBJ1-1; the D gene is possibly TRBD1 (5 bases). V shed 4 bases and J shed 3 bases, with 9 bases lying between them. The germline CDR1 and CDR2 sequences are MRHNA and SNTAGT. This CDR3 is built from 13 residues. The CDR3, as DNA: TGTGCCAGCAGTGGAGGCAGGGACACTGAAGCTTTCTTT. Translated, it gives CASSGGRDTEAFF.

This clone was observed once. The chain employs TRBV6-5 and TRBJ1-2, with TRBD1 identical over 9 bases. This CDR3 has 14 residues. Germline V lookup: CDR1 MNHEY, CDR2 SVGAGI. V lost 6 bases, J lost 8 bases, and 10 bases stayed unmatched. This CDR3 reads CASRPGTGLWGYTF. DNA for the CDR3: TGTGCCAGCAGGCCGGGGACAGGGCTTTGGGGCTACACCTTC.

For this clone: The same CDR3 is also encoded by other DNA sequences in this sample. The chain couples TRBV7-3 to TRBJ2-1; 14 nucleotides align to TRBD2. CDR3 size: 15 residues. Germline trimming cut 4 bases from V and 6 bases from J; bases unmatched to any gene: 2. Germline CDR1 SGHTA, CDR2 FQGTGA. This chain's CDR3 is CASSSGLAGVNEQFF. The CDR3 DNA is TGTGCCAGCAGCTCGGGACTAGCGGGAGTCAATGAGCAGTTCTTC.

J is TRBJ2-1 and V is TRBV11-1; the match to TRBD2 covers 12 bases. This CDR3 is 15 amino acids long. The germline V gene has CDR1 SGHAT and CDR2 FQDESV (reference sequence). Losses at the gene ends were 6 bases for V and 8 bases for J; bases not matched to a gene: 8. This CDR3 is CASRSGTSGGYEQFF. CDR3 nucleotide sequence: TGTGCCAGCAGGAGCGGTACTAGCGGGGGGTATGAGCAGTTCTTC.

This chain connects TRBV7-9 to TRBJ1-2; the D is unclear. Germline lookup yields CDR1 SEHNR and CDR2 FQNEAQ (reference sequence). Between the trimmed V and J ends, which lost 2 bases and 2 bases, there was a span of 12 bases. The CDR3 is 15 residues long. The CDR3 is CASSLSAGPNYGYTF. The CDR3 nucleotides are TGTGCCAGCAGCTTATCAGCAGGCCCGAACTATGGCTACACCTTC.

The count of this clone is one. The chain has TRBV6-5 and TRBJ2-2; tentative D call: TRBD2 (7 bases). V lost 6 bases and J lost 7, with 12 bases in between. The CDR3 spans 13 residues. Germline lookup yields CDR1 MNHEY and CDR2 SVGAGI. The DNA of the CDR3 is TGTGCCAGCAGGGGGGGGCTTAACGGGGAGCTGTTTTTT. This translates into CASRGGLNGELFF.

V gene TRBV7-2 combines with J gene TRBJ2-7, with TRBD2 matching 11 bases. This CDR3 contains 15 residues. The germline V gene encodes CDR1 SGHTA and CDR2 FQGNSA. Unmatched junction bases numbered 6, after V lost 5 bases and J lost 3 bases. CDR3 region: CASSVQLAGDYEQYF. As DNA, the CDR3 is TGTGCCAGCAGCGTACAACTAGCGGGGGACTACGAGCAGTACTTC.

This sequence joins TRBV19 and TRBJ1-1; 8 nucleotides line up with TRBD1. CDR1 is LNHDA, CDR2 SQIVND, per germline (reference sequence). This CDR3 spans 14 amino acids. J was trimmed by 4 bases and V by 4 bases; bases with no gene match: 5. In nucleotides, the CDR3 is TGTGCCAGTAGTACCAGGGGGCGCGTCACTGAAGCTTTCTTT. It yields the protein CASSTRGRVTEAFF. Filled out from reference TRBV19 and TRBJ1-1, the complete variable domain reads DGGITQSPKYLFRKEGQNVTLSCEQNLNHDAMYWYRQDPGQGLRLIYYSQIVNDFQKGDIAEGYSVSREKKESFPLTVTSAQKNPTAFYLCASSTRGRVTEAFFGQGTRLTVV.

V usage is TRBV6-5 and J usage is TRBJ1-1, with D maybe TRBD1 (5 bases). V was shortened by 7 bases and J by 1 base, with 13 bases between the two germline ends. This CDR3 region has 14 residues. CDR1 is MNHEY and CDR2 is SVGAGI in the germline V gene. The chain's CDR3 is CASTAGGGNTEAFF. The DNA for the CDR3 is TGTGCCAGCACGGCGGGGGGAGGGAACACTGAAGCTTTCTTT.